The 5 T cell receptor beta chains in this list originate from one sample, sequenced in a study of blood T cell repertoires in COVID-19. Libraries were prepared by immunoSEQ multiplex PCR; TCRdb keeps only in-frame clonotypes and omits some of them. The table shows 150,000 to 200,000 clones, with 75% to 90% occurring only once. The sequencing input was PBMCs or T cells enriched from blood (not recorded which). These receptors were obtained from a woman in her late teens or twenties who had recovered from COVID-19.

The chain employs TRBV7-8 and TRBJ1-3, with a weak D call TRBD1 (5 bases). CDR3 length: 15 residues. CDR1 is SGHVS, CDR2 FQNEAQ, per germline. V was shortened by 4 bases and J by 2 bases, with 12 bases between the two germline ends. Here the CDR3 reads CASSSKGFAGNTIYF. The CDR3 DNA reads TGTGCCAGCAGCTCCAAGGGGTTCGCTGGAAACACCATATATTTT.

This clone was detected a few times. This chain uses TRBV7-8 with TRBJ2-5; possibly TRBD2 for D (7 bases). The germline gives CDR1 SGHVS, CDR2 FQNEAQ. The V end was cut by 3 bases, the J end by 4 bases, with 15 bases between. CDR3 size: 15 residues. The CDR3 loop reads CASSFGGGLGETQYF. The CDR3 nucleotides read TGTGCCAGCAGCTTTGGGGGGGGGCTAGGAGAGACCCAGTACTTC.

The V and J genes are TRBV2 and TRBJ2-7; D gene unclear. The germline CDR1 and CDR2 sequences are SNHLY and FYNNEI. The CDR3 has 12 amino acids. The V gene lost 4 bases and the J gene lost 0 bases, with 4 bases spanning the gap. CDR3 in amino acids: CASSGPSYEQYF. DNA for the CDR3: TGTGCCAGCAGTGGGCCCTCCTACGAGCAGTACTTC.

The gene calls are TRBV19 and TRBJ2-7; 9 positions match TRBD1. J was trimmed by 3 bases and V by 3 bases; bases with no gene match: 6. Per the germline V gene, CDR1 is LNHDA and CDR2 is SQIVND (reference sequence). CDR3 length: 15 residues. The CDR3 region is CASSIRGQGDYEQYF. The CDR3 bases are TGTGCCAGTAGTATTAGGGGACAGGGCGACTACGAGCAGTACTTC.

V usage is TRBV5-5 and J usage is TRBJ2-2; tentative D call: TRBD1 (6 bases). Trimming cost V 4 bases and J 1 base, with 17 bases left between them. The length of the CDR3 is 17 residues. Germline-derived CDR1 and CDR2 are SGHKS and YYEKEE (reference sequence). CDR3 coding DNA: TGTGCCAGCAGCGCTCTAAAAAAGACAGGGAACACCGGGGAGCTGTTTTTT. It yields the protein CASSALKKTGNTGELFF.